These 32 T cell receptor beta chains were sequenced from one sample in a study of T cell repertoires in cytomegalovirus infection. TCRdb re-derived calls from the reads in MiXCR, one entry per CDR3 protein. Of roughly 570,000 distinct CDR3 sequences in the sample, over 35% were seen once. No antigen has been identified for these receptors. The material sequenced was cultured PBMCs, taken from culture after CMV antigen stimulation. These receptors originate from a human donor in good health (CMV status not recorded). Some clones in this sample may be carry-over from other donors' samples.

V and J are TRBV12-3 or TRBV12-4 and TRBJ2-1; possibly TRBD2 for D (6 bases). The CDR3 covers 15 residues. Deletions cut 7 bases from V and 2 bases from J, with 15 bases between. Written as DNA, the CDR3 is TGTGCCAGCACCACTTGGGGGGAACCCTACAATGAGCAGTTCTTC. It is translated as CASTTWGEPYNEQFF.

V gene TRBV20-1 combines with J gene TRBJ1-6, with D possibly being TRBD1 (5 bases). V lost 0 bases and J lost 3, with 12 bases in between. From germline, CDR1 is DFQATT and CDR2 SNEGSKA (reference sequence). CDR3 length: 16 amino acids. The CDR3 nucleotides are TGCAGTGCTAGAGATCGACAGACCTACTATAATTCACCCCTCCACTTT. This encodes CSARDRQTYYNSPLHF.

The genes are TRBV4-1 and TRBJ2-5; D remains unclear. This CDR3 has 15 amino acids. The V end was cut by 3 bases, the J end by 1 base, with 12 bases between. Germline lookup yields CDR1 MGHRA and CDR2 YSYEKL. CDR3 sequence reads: CASSHFLLFQETQYF. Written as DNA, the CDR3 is TGCGCCAGCAGCCATTTTCTGCTTTTCCAAGAGACCCAGTACTTC.

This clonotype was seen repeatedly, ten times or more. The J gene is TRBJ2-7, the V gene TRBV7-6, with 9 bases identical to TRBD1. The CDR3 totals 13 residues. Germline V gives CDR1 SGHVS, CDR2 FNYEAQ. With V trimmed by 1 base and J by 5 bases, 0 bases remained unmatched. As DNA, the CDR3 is TGTGCCAGCAGCTTAGGACAGGGGGACGAGCAGTACTTC. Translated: CASSLGQGDEQYF.

The CDR3 DNA reads as TGTGCCAGCAGAGTTAGTAGCAATCAGCCCCAGCATTTT. Translating gives CASRVSSNQPQHF. The J gene is TRBJ1-5, the V gene TRBV12-3 or TRBV12-4; no clear D gene. CDR3 length equals 13 residues. The V end was cut by 6 bases, the J end by 0 bases, with 6 bases between.

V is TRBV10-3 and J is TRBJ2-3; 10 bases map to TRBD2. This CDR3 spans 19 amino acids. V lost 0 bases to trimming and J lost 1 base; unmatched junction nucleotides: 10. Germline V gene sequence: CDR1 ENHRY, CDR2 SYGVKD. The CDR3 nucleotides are TGTGCCATCAGTGAGTCGAGCCTAGCGGGAGCCCGCGGCACAGATACGCAGTATTTT. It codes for CAISESSLAGARGTDTQYF.

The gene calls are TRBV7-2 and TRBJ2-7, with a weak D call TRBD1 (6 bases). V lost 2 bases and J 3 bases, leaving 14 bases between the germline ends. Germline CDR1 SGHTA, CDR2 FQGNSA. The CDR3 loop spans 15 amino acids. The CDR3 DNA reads TGTGCCAGCAGCTTATCGACAGGCCGATACTACGAGCAGTACTTC. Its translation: CASSLSTGRYYEQYF.

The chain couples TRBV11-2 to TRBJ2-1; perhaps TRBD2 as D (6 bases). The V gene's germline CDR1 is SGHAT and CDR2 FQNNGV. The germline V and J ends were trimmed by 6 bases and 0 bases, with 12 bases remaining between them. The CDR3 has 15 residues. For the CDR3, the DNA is TGTGCCAGCAGGCCAGGAGGGGCCTCCTACAATGAGCAGTTCTTC. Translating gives CASRPGGASYNEQFF.

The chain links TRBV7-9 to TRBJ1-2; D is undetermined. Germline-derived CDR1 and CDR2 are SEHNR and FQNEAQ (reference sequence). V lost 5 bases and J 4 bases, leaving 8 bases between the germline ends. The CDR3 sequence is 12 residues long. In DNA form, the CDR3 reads TGTGCCAGCAGCCGGGGAGCCTATGGCTACACCTTC. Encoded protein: CASSRGAYGYTF.

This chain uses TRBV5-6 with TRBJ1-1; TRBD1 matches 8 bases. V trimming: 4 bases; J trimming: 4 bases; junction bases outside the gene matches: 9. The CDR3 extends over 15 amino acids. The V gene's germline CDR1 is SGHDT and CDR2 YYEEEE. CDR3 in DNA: TGTGCCAGCAGCCCCAGGACAGGGTGGACCACTGAAGCTTTCTTT. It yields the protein CASSPRTGWTTEAFF.

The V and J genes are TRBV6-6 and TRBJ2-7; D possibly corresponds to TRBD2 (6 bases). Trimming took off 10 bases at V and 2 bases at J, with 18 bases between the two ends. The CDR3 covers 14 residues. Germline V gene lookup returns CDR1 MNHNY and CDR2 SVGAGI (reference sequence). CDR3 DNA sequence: TGTGCCACAAACCCGACTCGGGGGACCTACGAGCAGTACTTC. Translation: CATNPTRGTYEQYF.

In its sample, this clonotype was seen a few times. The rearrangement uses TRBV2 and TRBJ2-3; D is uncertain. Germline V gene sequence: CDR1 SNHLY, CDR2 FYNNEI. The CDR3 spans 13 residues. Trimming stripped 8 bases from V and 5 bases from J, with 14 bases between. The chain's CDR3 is CASSPEREDTQYF. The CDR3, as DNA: TGTGCCAGCTCCCCGGAGCGAGAAGATACGCAGTATTTT.

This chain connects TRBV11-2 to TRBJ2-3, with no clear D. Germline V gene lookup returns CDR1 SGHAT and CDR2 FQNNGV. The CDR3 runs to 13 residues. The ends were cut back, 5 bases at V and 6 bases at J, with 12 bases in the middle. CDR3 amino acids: CASSRPGGDTQYF. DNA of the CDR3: TGTGCCAGCAGCCGACCGGGTGGGGATACGCAGTATTTT.

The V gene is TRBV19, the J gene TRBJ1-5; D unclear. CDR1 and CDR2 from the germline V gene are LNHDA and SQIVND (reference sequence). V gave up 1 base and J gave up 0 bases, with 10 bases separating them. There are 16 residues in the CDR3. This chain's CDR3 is CASSIVGVVSNQPQHF. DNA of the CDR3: TGTGCCAGTAGTATAGTCGGGGTTGTTAGCAATCAGCCCCAGCATTTT.

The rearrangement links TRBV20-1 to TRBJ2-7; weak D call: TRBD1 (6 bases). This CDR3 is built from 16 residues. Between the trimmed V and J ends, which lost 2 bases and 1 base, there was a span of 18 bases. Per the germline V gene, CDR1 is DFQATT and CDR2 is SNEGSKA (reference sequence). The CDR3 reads CSARPSPGTLSYEQYF. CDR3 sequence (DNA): TGCAGTGCTAGACCCAGTCCCGGGACATTGTCCTACGAGCAGTACTTC.

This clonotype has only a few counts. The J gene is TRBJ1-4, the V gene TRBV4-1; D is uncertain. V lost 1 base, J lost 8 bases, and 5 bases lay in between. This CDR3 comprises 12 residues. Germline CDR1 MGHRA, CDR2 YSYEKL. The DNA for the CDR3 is TGCGCCAGCAGCCAAGGGGGAGAAAAACTGTTTTTT. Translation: CASSQGGEKLFF.

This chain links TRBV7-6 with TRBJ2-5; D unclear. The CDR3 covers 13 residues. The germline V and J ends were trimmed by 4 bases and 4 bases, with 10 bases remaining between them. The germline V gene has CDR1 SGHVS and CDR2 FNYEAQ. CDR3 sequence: CASSSTPGETQYF. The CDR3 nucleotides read TGTGCCAGCAGCTCGACCCCGGGAGAGACCCAGTACTTC.

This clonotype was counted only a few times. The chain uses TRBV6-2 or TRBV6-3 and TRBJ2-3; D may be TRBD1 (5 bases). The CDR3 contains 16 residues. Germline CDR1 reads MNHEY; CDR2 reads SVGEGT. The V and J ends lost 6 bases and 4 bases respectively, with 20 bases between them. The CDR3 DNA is TGTGCCAGCAGCGCGATCTTCGGCAGCAGGGCAGATACGCAGTATTTT. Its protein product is CASSAIFGSRADTQYF.

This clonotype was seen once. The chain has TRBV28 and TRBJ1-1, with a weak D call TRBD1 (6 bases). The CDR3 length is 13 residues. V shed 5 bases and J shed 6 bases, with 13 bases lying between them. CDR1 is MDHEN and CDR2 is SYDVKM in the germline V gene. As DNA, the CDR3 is TGTGCCAGCAGTGGGGGGGCTAGGGCTGAAGCTTTCTTT. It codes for CASSGGARAEAFF.

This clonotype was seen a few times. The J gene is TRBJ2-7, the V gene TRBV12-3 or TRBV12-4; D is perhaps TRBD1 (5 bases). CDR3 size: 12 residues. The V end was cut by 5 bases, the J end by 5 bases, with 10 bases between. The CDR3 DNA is TGTGCCAGCAGTGCCACAGGTAACGAGCAGTACTTC. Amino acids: CASSATGNEQYF.

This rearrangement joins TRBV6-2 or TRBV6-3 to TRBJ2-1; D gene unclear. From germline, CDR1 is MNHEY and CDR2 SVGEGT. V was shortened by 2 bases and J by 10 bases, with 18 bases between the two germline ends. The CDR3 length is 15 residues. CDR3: CASSYTTGTHPEQFF. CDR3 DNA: TGTGCCAGCAGTTACACCACCGGAACCCACCCGGAGCAGTTCTTC.

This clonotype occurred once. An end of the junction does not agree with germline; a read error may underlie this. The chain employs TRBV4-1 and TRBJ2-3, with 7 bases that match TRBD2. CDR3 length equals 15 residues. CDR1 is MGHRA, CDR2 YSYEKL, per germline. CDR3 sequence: CASSQETSPQGTQYF. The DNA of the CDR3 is TGTGCCAGCAGCCAAGAGACTAGCCCCCAGGGTACGCAGTATTTT.

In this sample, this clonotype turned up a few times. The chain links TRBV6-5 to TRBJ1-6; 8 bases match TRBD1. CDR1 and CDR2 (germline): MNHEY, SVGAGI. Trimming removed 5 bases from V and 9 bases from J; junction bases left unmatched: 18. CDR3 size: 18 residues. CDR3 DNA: TGTGCCAGCAGTCCCCTTATCGGACTACAGGGGGACGGTTCACCCCTCCACTTT. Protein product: CASSPLIGLQGDGSPLHF.

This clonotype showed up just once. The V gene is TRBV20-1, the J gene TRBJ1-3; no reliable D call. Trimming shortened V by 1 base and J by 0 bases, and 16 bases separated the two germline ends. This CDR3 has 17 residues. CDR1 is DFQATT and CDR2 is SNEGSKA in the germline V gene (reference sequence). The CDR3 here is CSARVPGTPYSGNTIYF. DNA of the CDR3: TGCAGTGCTAGAGTCCCAGGAACCCCCTACTCTGGAAACACCATATATTTT.

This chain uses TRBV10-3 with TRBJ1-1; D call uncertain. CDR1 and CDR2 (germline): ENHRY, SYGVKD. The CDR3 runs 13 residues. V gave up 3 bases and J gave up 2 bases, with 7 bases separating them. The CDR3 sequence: CAISDLLNTEAFF. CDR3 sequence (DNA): TGTGCCATCAGTGATCTGCTTAACACTGAAGCTTTCTTT.

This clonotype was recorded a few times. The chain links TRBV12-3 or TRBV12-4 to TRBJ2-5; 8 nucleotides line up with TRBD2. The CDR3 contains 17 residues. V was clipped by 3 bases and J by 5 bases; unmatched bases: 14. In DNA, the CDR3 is TGTGCCAGCAGTTTCGAGGGTGCTAGCGGGCTTGGGGAGACCCAGTACTTC. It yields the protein CASSFEGASGLGETQYF.

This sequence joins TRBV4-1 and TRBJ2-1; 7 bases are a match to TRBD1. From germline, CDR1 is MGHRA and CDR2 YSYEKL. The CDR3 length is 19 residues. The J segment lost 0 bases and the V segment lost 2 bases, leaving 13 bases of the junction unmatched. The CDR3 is CASSQSFLKQGSSYNEQFF. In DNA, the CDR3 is TGCGCCAGCAGCCAAAGCTTTCTGAAACAGGGGAGCTCCTACAATGAGCAGTTCTTC.

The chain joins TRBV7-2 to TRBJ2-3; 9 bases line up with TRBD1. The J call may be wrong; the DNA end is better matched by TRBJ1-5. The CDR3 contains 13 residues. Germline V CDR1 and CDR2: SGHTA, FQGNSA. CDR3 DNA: TGTGCCAGCAGCCGAAGACAGGGGGATACGCAGCATTTT. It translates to CASSRRQGDTQHF.

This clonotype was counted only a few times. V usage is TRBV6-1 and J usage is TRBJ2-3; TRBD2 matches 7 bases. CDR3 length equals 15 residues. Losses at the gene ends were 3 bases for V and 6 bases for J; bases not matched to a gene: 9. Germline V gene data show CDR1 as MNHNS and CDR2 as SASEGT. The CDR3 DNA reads TGTGCCAGCAGTGATAGGGCGGGGGTAGCGGATACGCAGTATTTT. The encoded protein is CASSDRAGVADTQYF.

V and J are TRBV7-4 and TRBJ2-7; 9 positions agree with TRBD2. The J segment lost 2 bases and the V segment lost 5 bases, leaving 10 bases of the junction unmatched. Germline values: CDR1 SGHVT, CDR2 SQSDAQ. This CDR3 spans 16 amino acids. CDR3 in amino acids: CASSTAWAGGPYEQYF. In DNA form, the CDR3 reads TGTGCCAGCAGCACGGCGTGGGCGGGGGGGCCCTACGAGCAGTACTTC. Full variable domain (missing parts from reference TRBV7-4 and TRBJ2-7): GAGVSQSPRYKVAKRGRDVALRCDSISGHVTLYWYRQTLGQGSEVLTYSQSDAQRDKSGRPSGRFSAERPERSVSTLKIQRTEQGDSAVYLCASSTAWAGGPYEQYFGPGTRLTVT.

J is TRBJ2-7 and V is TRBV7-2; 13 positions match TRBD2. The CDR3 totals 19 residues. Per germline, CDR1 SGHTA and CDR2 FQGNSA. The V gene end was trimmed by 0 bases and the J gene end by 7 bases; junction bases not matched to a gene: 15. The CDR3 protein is CASSLAPLAGGYVALEQYF. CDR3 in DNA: TGTGCCAGCAGCTTAGCGCCACTAGCGGGAGGGTATGTAGCGTTGGAGCAGTACTTC. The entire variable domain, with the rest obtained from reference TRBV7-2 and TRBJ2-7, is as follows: GAGVSQSPSNKVTEKGKDVELRCDPISGHTALYWYRQSLGQGLEFLIYFQGNSAPDKSGLPSDRFSAERTGGSVSTLTIQRTQQEDSAVYLCASSLAPLAGGYVALEQYFGPGTRLTVT.

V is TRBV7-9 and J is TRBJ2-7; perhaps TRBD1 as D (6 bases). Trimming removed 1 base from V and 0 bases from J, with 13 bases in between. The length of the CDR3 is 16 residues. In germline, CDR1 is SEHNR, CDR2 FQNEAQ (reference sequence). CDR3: CASSLGTGQSSYEQYF. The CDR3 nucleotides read TGTGCCAGCAGCTTAGGGACGGGACAAAGCTCCTACGAGCAGTACTTC.